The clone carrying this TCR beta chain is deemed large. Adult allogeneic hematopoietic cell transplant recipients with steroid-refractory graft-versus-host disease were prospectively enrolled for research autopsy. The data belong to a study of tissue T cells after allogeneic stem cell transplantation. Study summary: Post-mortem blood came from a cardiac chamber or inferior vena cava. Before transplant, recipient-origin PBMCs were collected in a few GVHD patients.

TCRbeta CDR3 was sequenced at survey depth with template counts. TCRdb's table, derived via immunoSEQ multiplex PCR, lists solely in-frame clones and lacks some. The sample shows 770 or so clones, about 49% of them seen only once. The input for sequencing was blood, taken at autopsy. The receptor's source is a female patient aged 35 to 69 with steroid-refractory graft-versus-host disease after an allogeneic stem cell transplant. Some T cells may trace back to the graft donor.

CDR3 loop: CASSRQINTEAFF. The CDR3 nucleotides read TGTGCCAGCAGCCGCCAAATCAACACTGAAGCTTTCTTT. The chain joins TRBV3-1 (or the pseudogene TRBV3-2) to TRBJ1-1; D gene uncertain. Trimming removed 4 bases at V and 2 bases at J, with 8 bases between. CDR3 length: 13 amino acids. Germline V gives CDR1 LGHDT, CDR2 YNNKEL (reference sequence).